This T cell receptor beta chain was documented in a study of regulatory T cells in long-lasting Graves disease. Points from the study as a whole: Newly diagnosed patients had higher TCR diversity than persistent Graves' patients did.

This clonotype was observed many times. Its antigen is as yet unknown. The CDR3 spans 14 residues. J lost 3 bases, V lost 5 bases, and 6 bases had no gene match. From germline, CDR1 is SGHRS and CDR2 YFSETQ. Time point meaning: newly diagnosed GD, antithyroid drugs for less than 3 months. PBMCs provided the RNA from which the TCR library was made. For TCR beta, libraries came from iRepertoire HTBI primers and Arm-PCR of CDR3 regions. A single record per CDR3 protein comes from TCRdb applying MiXCR to the multiplex PCR reads. The table shows 300,000 to 450,000 distinct CDR3 sequences, with roughly a sixth occurring only once.

The sample consisted of peripheral blood mononuclear cells (PBMCs), taken at new diagnosis, from a patient treated with antithyroid drugs. The J gene is TRBJ2-5, the V gene TRBV5-1, with 8 bases fitting TRBD2. This receptor was obtained from a female donor with Graves disease. The CDR3 region is CASRGSGTEETQYF. CDR3 DNA: TGCGCCAGCAGGGGTAGCGGGACCGAAGAGACCCAGTACTTC.